This T cell receptor (beta chain) was captured by sequencing in a study of blood T cell repertoires in COVID-19. Study context: The United States, Italy and Spain supplied acute and convalescent COVID-19 samples. PBMCs, B-cell-depleted T cells, or T cells provided the cDNA or gDNA that made up the material.

The CDR3 length is 15 residues. Trimming stripped 7 bases from V and 2 bases from J, with 19 bases between. Germline values: CDR1 SGHRS, CDR2 YFSETQ. Original data processing: The assay estimated nucleated cells by amplifying reference gene primers. The protocol was immunoSEQ multiplex PCR, while the TCRdb copy is restricted to in-frame clones and leaves out a portion. V, J and clone size reflect that table, while D and trimming were determined from the DNA. The sample has under 65,000 clones; 85% to 90% are singletons. The rearrangement links TRBV5-1 to TRBJ2-7; maybe TRBD2 (6 bases). The sequenced material came from peripheral blood. The clonotype originates from a man aged 60-69 years with acute or convalescent COVID-19. In DNA, the CDR3 is TGCGCCAGCTCCTTAAAAGGAGGGATCACCTACGAGCAGTACTTC. It encodes CASSLKGGITYEQYF.